Listed here are 22 T cell receptor beta chains from one sample, sequenced in a study of OX40 agonist ivuxolimab in advanced cancers. TCRdb's table, derived via immunoSEQ multiplex PCR, lists solely in-frame clones and lacks some. The sample lists roughly 9,700 clones, around 80% occurring once. The sample here was CD4+ or CD8+ T cells sorted from blood, taken in a trial of the OX40 agonist ivuxolimab. The receptors originated from an adult with an advanced solid tumor such as melanoma, head and neck, liver or kidney cancer.

The chain uses TRBV6-5 and TRBJ2-1; D uncertain. Between the trimmed V and J ends, which lost 8 bases and 0 bases, there was a span of 8 bases. This CDR3 contains 13 residues. Germline loops: CDR1 MNHEY, CDR2 SVGAGI. CDR3: CASGPSSYNEQFF. CDR3 DNA sequence: TGTGCCAGCGGTCCTAGCTCCTACAATGAGCAGTTCTTC.

J is TRBJ1-3 and V is TRBV5-1, with no clear D. V shed 0 bases and J shed 0 bases, with 7 bases lying between them. CDR3 length: 15 residues. From germline, CDR1 is SGHRS and CDR2 YFSETQ. CDR3 nucleotides: TGCGCCAGCAGCTTGGTAGGGAACTCTGGAAACACCATATATTTT. Encoded protein: CASSLVGNSGNTIYF.

This clone was seen a single time. V gene TRBV7-9 combines with J gene TRBJ1-4, with unresolved D. The CDR3 extends over 14 amino acids. Trimming removed 5 bases at V and 8 bases at J, with 15 bases between. Germline CDR1 reads SEHNR; CDR2 reads FQNEAQ (reference sequence). Here the CDR3 DNA reads TGTGCCAGCAGCCCGGGGAGGTTGGGAGAAAAACTGTTTTTT. Residues: CASSPGRLGEKLFF.

Judged by abundance, this clone is medium-sized (0.01 to 0.1%). The chain carries TRBV4-1 and TRBJ2-7, with TRBD1 matching 10 bases. Germline lookup yields CDR1 MGHRA and CDR2 YSYEKL. The V gene end was trimmed by 7 bases and the J gene end by 2 bases; junction bases not matched to a gene: 11. The CDR3 runs to 16 residues. This chain's CDR3 is CASTTLWGTGAYEQYF. The CDR3 nucleotides are TGCGCCAGCACCACACTATGGGGGACAGGGGCCTACGAGCAGTACTTC.

The CDR3 DNA sequence: TGTGCCAGCAGTTTTGTAGGGACAGAAGCTTTCTTT. Amino acid sequence: CASSFVGTEAFF. The chain joins TRBV27 to TRBJ1-1; D perhaps matches TRBD1 (6 bases). Looked up from germline, CDR1 is MNHEY and CDR2 is SMNVEV (reference sequence). The CDR3 is 12 amino acids. Trimming took off 3 bases at V and 8 bases at J, with 10 bases between the two ends.

The V gene is TRBV6-6, the J gene TRBJ2-7, with D perhaps matching TRBD2 (6 bases). The germline gives CDR1 MNHNY, CDR2 SVGAGI (reference sequence). Deletions cut 8 bases from V and 0 bases from J, with 8 bases between. This CDR3 spans 12 amino acids. CDR3 sequence (DNA): TGTGCCAGCGGGGGGTCCTCCTACGAGCAGTACTTC. It specifies CASGGSSYEQYF.

Only a few counts were recorded for this clone. The chain couples TRBV27 to TRBJ2-5, with 9 bases identical to TRBD2. This CDR3 is built from 15 residues. Germline loops: CDR1 MNHEY, CDR2 SMNVEV (reference sequence). The ends lost 3 bases at V and 4 bases at J; junction bases unmatched: 6. The CDR3 here is CASSLGGRAAETQYF. The CDR3 DNA reads as TGTGCCAGCAGTTTGGGCGGGAGGGCCGCAGAGACCCAGTACTTC.

This rearrangement joins TRBV7-9 to TRBJ2-7; 12 bases line up with TRBD2. The CDR3 loop spans 16 amino acids. Looked up from germline, CDR1 is SEHNR and CDR2 is FQNEAQ (reference sequence). V trimming: 1 base; J trimming: 4 bases; junction bases outside the gene matches: 5. This CDR3 is CASSLGLAGEGYEQYF. The CDR3 bases are TGTGCCAGCAGCTTAGGACTAGCGGGAGAAGGGTACGAGCAGTACTTC.

J is TRBJ2-2 and V is TRBV30; possibly TRBD1 for D (5 bases). V was cut by 1 base and J by 2 bases, with 14 bases left in between. The CDR3 has 16 amino acids. Germline CDR1 reads GTSNPN; CDR2 reads SVGIG (reference sequence). CDR3 nucleotides: TGTGCCTGGAGTGCAGGTGAACAGGTTAACACCGGGGAGCTGTTTTTT. Its protein is CAWSAGEQVNTGELFF.

This chain links TRBV28 with TRBJ2-3; D possibly corresponds to TRBD2 (5 bases). Trimming removed 11 bases at V and 0 bases at J, with 21 bases between. CDR3 size: 16 residues. Germline values: CDR1 MDHEN, CDR2 SYDVKM. In DNA, the CDR3 is TGTGCCGGCACTCCGGGAACAGAGCCAAGCACAGATACGCAGTATTTT. Encoded protein: CAGTPGTEPSTDTQYF. The full variable domain, its missing parts supplied by reference TRBV28 and TRBJ2-3, is DVKVTQSSRYLVKRTGEKVFLECVQDMDHENMFWYRQDPGLGLRLIYFSYDVKMKEKGDIPEGYSVSREKKERFSLILESASTNQTSMYLCAGTPGTEPSTDTQYFGPGTRLTVL.

This chain's CDR3 is CASSTIALSSYEQYF. CDR3 coding DNA: TGTGCCAGCAGTACTATAGCGTTGAGCTCCTACGAGCAGTACTTC. The chain recombines TRBV28 with TRBJ2-7; weak D call: TRBD2 (5 bases). Trimming removed 5 bases at V and 0 bases at J, with 14 bases between. This CDR3 contains 15 residues. The germline gives CDR1 MDHEN, CDR2 SYDVKM.

J is TRBJ2-7 and V is TRBV6-5; possibly TRBD1 for D (6 bases). V gave up 6 bases and J gave up 2 bases, with 14 bases separating them. The CDR3 has 14 residues. Germline V CDR1 and CDR2: MNHEY, SVGAGI. In nucleotides, the CDR3 is TGTGCCAGCAGCTGGGGGCGAGGTCCCTACGAGCAGTACTTC. Its translation: CASSWGRGPYEQYF.

The J gene is TRBJ1-1, the V gene TRBV4-1, with D tentatively TRBD1 (5 bases). With 1 base removed from V and 4 bases from J, the gap between germline ends came to 16 bases. This CDR3 region has 16 residues. Germline V gene lookup returns CDR1 MGHRA and CDR2 YSYEKL. CDR3 bases: TGCGCCAGCAGCCAAGGGGAGGGGCAATTGAGCACTGAAGCTTTCTTT. As protein: CASSQGEGQLSTEAFF.

J is TRBJ1-2 and V is TRBV27; possibly TRBD1 for D (5 bases). CDR1 and CDR2 from the germline V gene are MNHEY and SMNVEV (reference sequence). Trimming removed 4 bases from V and 6 bases from J, with 21 bases in between. The CDR3 length is 16 residues. The CDR3 is CASSSIPPPGQDGYTF. The CDR3 DNA is TGTGCCAGCAGTTCTATACCCCCGCCAGGGCAAGATGGCTACACCTTC.

This sequence joins TRBV2 and TRBJ1-1; no reliable D call. Between the trimmed V and J ends, which lost 7 bases and 1 base, there was a span of 10 bases. The CDR3 is 13 residues long. CDR1 SNHLY and CDR2 FYNNEI come from the germline V gene. The CDR3 loop reads CASTVVENTEAFF. The CDR3 DNA sequence: TGTGCCAGCACCGTCGTTGAGAACACTGAAGCTTTCTTT.

This rearrangement joins TRBV4-2 to TRBJ2-7; D ambiguous. Germline CDR1 and CDR2: LGHNA and YNFKEQ. The CDR3 runs 13 residues. V was trimmed by 0 bases and J by 5 bases, leaving 8 bases between them. Here the CDR3 DNA reads TGTGCCAGCAGCCAAGACTCCTTCGACGAGCAGTACTTC. Amino acids: CASSQDSFDEQYF.

The genes are TRBV13 and TRBJ1-4, with TRBD1 matching over 9 bases. The CDR3 loop spans 15 amino acids. Trimming took 3 bases from V and 7 from J; bases not matched to a gene: 6. In germline, CDR1 is PRHDT, CDR2 FYEKMQ (reference sequence). The CDR3 coding sequence is TGTGCCAGCAGCTTTCGGACAGGGGTTGCTGAAAAACTGTTTTTT. This translates into CASSFRTGVAEKLFF.

The J gene is TRBJ2-1, the V gene TRBV6-5; D may match TRBD1 or TRBD2 (5 bases each). This CDR3 contains 13 residues. From germline, CDR1 is MNHEY and CDR2 SVGAGI. The germline V and J ends were trimmed by 3 bases and 7 bases, with 10 bases remaining between them. CDR3 amino acids: CASSYVGTNEQFF. CDR3 nucleotides: TGTGCCAGCAGTTATGTGGGGACGAATGAGCAGTTCTTC.

The J gene is TRBJ2-1, the V gene TRBV5-5; D remains unclear. Trimming stripped 4 bases from V and 5 bases from J, with 7 bases between. Per the germline V gene, CDR1 is SGHKS and CDR2 is YYEKEE (reference sequence). The CDR3 has 12 residues. The CDR3 DNA is TGTGCCAGCAGCCCCCTTGACAATGAGCAGTTCTTC. It yields the protein CASSPLDNEQFF.

The chain joins TRBV4-2 to TRBJ2-7, with 8 nucleotides matching TRBD2. Looked up from germline, CDR1 is LGHNA and CDR2 is YNFKEQ. This CDR3 comprises 15 residues. V dropped 1 base and J dropped 0; count of bases not matched to a gene: 2. For the CDR3, the DNA is TGTGCCAGCAGCCAAGGCCTAGCGGGCTCCTACGAGCAGTACTTC. Amino acid sequence: CASSQGLAGSYEQYF.

In its sample, this clone was seen a few times. The CDR3 sequence is CASSATKGLAGEQYF. The CDR3 DNA is TGTGCCAGCAGCGCGACAAAGGGACTAGCGGGCGAGCAGTACTTC. The chain uses TRBV9 and TRBJ2-7, with 12 bases matching TRBD2. The V and J ends lost 3 bases and 6 bases, in that order; junction bases with no gene match: 7. Germline V lookup: CDR1 SGDLS, CDR2 YYNGEE. The CDR3 has 15 residues.

This clone was found once. The gene calls are TRBV30 and TRBJ2-2; D is unresolved. The CDR3 sequence is 13 residues long. Trimming left V 0 bases short and J 4 bases short, with 6 bases between. In germline, CDR1 is GTSNPN, CDR2 SVGIG (reference sequence). Written as DNA, the CDR3 is TGTGCCTGGAGTGTACTCGGCACCGGGGAGCTGTTTTTT. Translation gives CAWSVLGTGELFF.